This T cell receptor beta chain was captured by sequencing in a study of cytomegalovirus exposure and HLA in healthy donors. Study overall: The 110 million or so unique TCR beta sequences, from 150 million to 200 million T cells, were found by an earlier analysis.

Primers: 60 Vbeta forward and 13 Jbeta reverse. Repertoires were generated with immunoSEQ multiplex PCR, while TCRdb's copy carries only in-frame clones and drops some. Among approximately 78,000 clones listed, approximately 88% were seen once. Study-level points and caveats: Analysis performed later showed TCR beta chains linked to HLA being more clonally expanded than equally common others. In vitro work confirmed that a few CMV-associated chains recognize CMV antigens.

Note on this clone: Its specificity is unknown.

CDR1 and CDR2 from the germline V gene are MNHEY and SMNVEV (reference sequence). V was cut by 5 bases and J by 1 base, with 15 bases left in between. CDR3 length: 16 amino acids. The receptor comes from a woman between 50 and 59 years old in good health and CMV-seronegative. Sequenced material: PBMCs. The chain couples TRBV27 to TRBJ1-5; D is unclear. The CDR3 DNA is TGTGCCAGCAGTCCCGGGCGGGCTTTCAGCAATCAGCCCCAGCATTTT. Translating it yields CASSPGRAFSNQPQHF.